The 27 T cell receptor beta chains reported below all come from one sample, sequenced in a study of OX40 agonist ivuxolimab in advanced cancers. Sequencing used immunoSEQ multiplex PCR; TCRdb keeps in-frame clones, though not all of them. Among 13,000 or so clones listed, 75% to 85% were seen once. Sequenced here: CD4+ or CD8+ T cells sorted from blood, sampled in a trial of the OX40 agonist ivuxolimab. The receptors come from an adult with an advanced solid tumor such as melanoma, head and neck, liver or kidney cancer.

The chain joins TRBV4-1 to TRBJ2-1; D is undetermined. The CDR3 length is 15 residues. The V gene's germline CDR1 is MGHRA and CDR2 YSYEKL. V was clipped by 4 bases and J by 4 bases, with 14 bases between them. The chain's CDR3 is CASSLQRAIYNEQFF. In DNA form, the CDR3 reads TGCGCCAGCAGCCTGCAACGGGCGATTTACAATGAGCAGTTCTTC.

The chain employs TRBV7-8 and TRBJ2-1, with 7 bases lining up with TRBD1. Germline assignment: CDR1 SGHVS and CDR2 FQNEAQ. V gave up 4 bases and J gave up 6 bases; unmatched junction bases: 9. The length of the CDR3 is 15 residues. CDR3 DNA sequence: TGTGCCAGCAGCTCGGACCGGGACAGTATCAATGAGCAGTTCTTC. As protein: CASSSDRDSINEQFF. Complete variable domain (other parts from reference TRBV7-8 and TRBJ2-1): GAGVSQSPRYKVAKRGQDVALRCDPISGHVSLFWYQQALGQGPEFLTYFQNEAQLDKSGLPSDRFFAERPEGSVSTLKIQRTQQEDSAVYLCASSSDRDSINEQFFGPGTRLTVL.

The rearrangement joins TRBV10-2 to TRBJ1-2; D not resolved. Per the germline V gene, CDR1 is WSHSY and CDR2 is SAAADI. With 2 bases removed from V and 8 bases from J, the gap between germline ends came to 12 bases. The CDR3 loop spans 13 amino acids. The CDR3 sequence is CASSEAALGGYTF. The DNA of the CDR3 is TGCGCCAGCAGTGAGGCGGCCCTCGGAGGCTACACCTTC.

The chain is built from TRBV28 and TRBJ1-3; 10 bases fit TRBD1. Germline V gene lookup returns CDR1 MDHEN and CDR2 SYDVKM. The V and J ends lost 6 bases and 4 bases, in that order; junction bases with no gene match: 3. The length of the CDR3 is 14 residues. The CDR3 sequence: CASRPGQGGNTIYF. Written as DNA, the CDR3 is TGTGCCAGCAGACCGGGACAGGGGGGAAACACCATATATTTT.

This clone was observed a single time. Sequence at one end of the junction differs from germline and may be a read error. The rearrangement uses TRBV5-1 and TRBJ2-5, with D hard to call. Germline values: CDR1 SGHRS, CDR2 YFSETQ. CDR3 length equals 15 residues. The CDR3 region has the DNA TGCGCCAACAGCCAGACCGGTGGGGACCAAGAGACCCAGTACTTC. Protein product: CANSQTGGDQETQYF.

In its sample, this clone is medium-sized. This rearrangement joins TRBV5-4 to TRBJ2-7; 10 positions agree with TRBD1. Germline loops: CDR1 SGHNT, CDR2 YYREEE (reference sequence). The CDR3 is 14 residues long. V shed 4 bases, J shed 3 bases, and the junction held 4 bases outside the gene matches. This chain's CDR3 is CASSPGQGVYEQYF. CDR3 DNA sequence: TGTGCCAGCAGCCCCGGACAGGGGGTCTACGAGCAGTACTTC.

The rearrangement uses TRBV18 and TRBJ2-5, with D hard to call. V dropped 3 bases and J dropped 2 bases, with 10 bases sitting between them. The CDR3 totals 14 residues. Germline-derived CDR1 and CDR2 are KGHSH and LQKENI. CDR3 coding DNA: TGTGCCAGCTCACCGTCCTTGGAACAAGAGACCCAGTACTTC. It is translated as CASSPSLEQETQYF.

V gene TRBV7-6 combines with J gene TRBJ1-5, with 8 nucleotides matching TRBD1. This CDR3 has 16 residues. Trimming took 2 bases from V and 0 from J; bases not matched to a gene: 3. Germline lookup yields CDR1 SGHVS and CDR2 FNYEAQ. CDR3 in DNA: TGTGCCAGCAGCTTATCGACAGGGGATAGCAATCAGCCCCAGCATTTT. The encoded protein is CASSLSTGDSNQPQHF. The complete variable domain, with remaining parts taken from reference TRBV7-6 and TRBJ1-5, reads GAGVSQSPRYKVTKRGQDVALRCDPISGHVSLYWYRQALGQGPEFLTYFNYEAQQDKSGLPNDRFSAERPEGSISTLTIQRTEQRDSAMYRCASSLSTGDSNQPQHFGDGTRLSIL.

The chain couples TRBV27 to TRBJ2-5; D possibly corresponds to TRBD2 (5 bases). The assigned J gene may be wrong: the sequence end matches TRBJ2-7 better. This CDR3 has 14 amino acids. Germline loops: CDR1 MNHEY, CDR2 SMNVEV (reference sequence). CDR3 coding DNA: TGTGCCAGCAGTAACCCGGGAAACTCCTACGAGCAGTACTTC. Translating gives CASSNPGNSYEQYF.

This chain joins TRBV5-4 and TRBJ1-3; a possible D gene is TRBD1 (5 bases). Trimming took 7 bases from V and 0 from J, leaving 8 bases between them. Per the germline V gene, CDR1 is SGHNT and CDR2 is YYREEE (reference sequence). This CDR3 has 13 residues. This chain's CDR3 is CASRQGSGNTIYF. For the CDR3, the DNA is TGTGCCAGCCGGCAGGGCTCTGGAAACACCATATATTTT. The full variable domain, in which reference TRBV5-4 and TRBJ1-3 provide the parts outside the CDR3, is ETGVTQSPTHLIKTRGQQVTLRCSSQSGHNTVSWYQQALGQGPQFIFQYYREEENGRGNFPPRFSGLQFPNYSSELNVNALELDDSALYLCASRQGSGNTIYFGEGSWLTVV.

The chain is built from TRBV30 and TRBJ2-7; D might be TRBD2 (5 bases). V was pared by 0 bases and J by 2 bases, with 11 bases between. The CDR3 is 14 residues long. Germline values: CDR1 GTSNPN, CDR2 SVGIG (reference sequence). DNA of the CDR3: TGTGCCTGGAGTGTACGGGAACAGCCCTACGAGCAGTACTTC. It is translated as CAWSVREQPYEQYF.

The V and J genes are TRBV9 and TRBJ1-2, with D tentatively TRBD1 (5 bases). The germline V gene encodes CDR1 SGDLS and CDR2 YYNGEE. Trimming cost V 5 bases and J 7 bases, with 15 bases left between them. The CDR3 runs 13 residues. This CDR3 reads CASSRGGGGGYTF. CDR3 in DNA: TGTGCCAGCAGTCGTGGGGGTGGAGGTGGCTACACCTTC.

The chain couples TRBV5-1 to TRBJ2-6, with D possibly TRBD1 on 6 matching bases. Trimming cost V 4 bases and J 0 bases, with 14 bases left between them. Germline V gene sequence: CDR1 SGHRS, CDR2 YFSETQ. The CDR3 has 17 amino acids. CDR3 sequence reads: CASSANGGNSGANVLTF. CDR3 nucleotides: TGCGCCAGCAGCGCTAATGGGGGCAACTCTGGGGCCAACGTCCTGACTTTC.

V is TRBV14 and J is TRBJ2-3, with 10 nucleotides matching TRBD2. This CDR3 region has 15 residues. V was clipped by 5 bases and J by 4 bases; unmatched bases: 6. The V gene's germline CDR1 is SGHDN and CDR2 FVKESK. As DNA, the CDR3 is TGTGCCAGCAGCGATACTAGCGGGATCGCAGATACGCAGTATTTT. It specifies CASSDTSGIADTQYF.

The J gene is TRBJ1-3, the V gene TRBV6-5; D is uncertain. Germline loops: CDR1 MNHEY, CDR2 SVGAGI. The CDR3 has 14 amino acids. Trimming left V 6 bases short and J 2 bases short, with 11 bases between. The CDR3: CASSLLGPGNTIYF. The CDR3 DNA follows: TGTGCCAGCAGCCTACTCGGTCCTGGAAACACCATATATTTT.

In its sample, this clone was seen a few times. CDR3 DNA sequence: TGTGCCAGCAGCTCGGGACTATCGACCTACGAGCAGTACTTC. It translates to CASSSGLSTYEQYF. The chain joins TRBV5-8 to TRBJ2-7, with 7 nucleotides matching TRBD2. The CDR3 loop spans 14 amino acids. V was pared by 3 bases and J by 2 bases, with 5 bases of the junction left unmatched. Germline V gives CDR1 SGHTS, CDR2 YDEGEE. Together with reference TRBV5-8 and TRBJ2-7, the CDR3 gives the full variable domain: EAGVTQSPTHLIKTRGQQATLRCSPISGHTSVYWYQQALGLGLQFLLWYDEGEERNRGNFPPRFSGRQFPNYSSELNVNALELEDSALYLCASSSGLSTYEQYFGPGTRLTVT.

The rearrangement uses TRBV10-1 and TRBJ2-2, with no clear D. The germline CDR1 and CDR2 sequences are WNHNN and SYGVQD (reference sequence). This CDR3 has 15 residues. V shed 2 bases and J shed 1 base, with 8 bases lying between them. This chain's CDR3 is CASSEDQMNTGELFF. CDR3 sequence (DNA): TGCGCCAGCAGTGAGGACCAGATGAACACCGGGGAGCTGTTTTTT.

The chain carries TRBV5-1 and TRBJ1-4; 8 bases align to TRBD1. This CDR3 is built from 14 residues. The J segment lost 8 bases and the V segment lost 3 bases, leaving 6 bases of the junction unmatched. CDR1 is SGHRS and CDR2 is YFSETQ in the germline V gene. This CDR3 reads CASSSDRAREKLFF. CDR3 nucleotides: TGCGCCAGCAGCTCGGACAGGGCGAGGGAAAAACTGTTTTTT.

The gene calls are TRBV7-9 and TRBJ1-2, with D maybe TRBD1 (5 bases). Trimming cost V 5 bases and J 7 bases, with 11 bases left between them. Per germline, CDR1 SEHNR and CDR2 FQNEAQ (reference sequence). The CDR3 contains 12 residues. CDR3 residues: CASSVGAGGYTF. CDR3 in DNA: TGTGCCAGCAGCGTTGGGGCGGGTGGCTACACCTTC. The complete variable domain, with remaining parts taken from reference TRBV7-9 and TRBJ1-2, reads DTGVSQNPRHKITKRGQNVTFRCDPISEHNRLYWYRQTLGQGPEFLTYFQNEAQLEKSRLLSDRFSAERPKGSFSTLEIQRTEQGDSAMYLCASSVGAGGYTFGSGTRLTVV.

The chain joins TRBV9 to TRBJ2-7, with a tentative D call TRBD2 (5 bases). This CDR3 spans 15 amino acids. V was cut by 0 bases and J by 2 bases, with 12 bases left in between. CDR1 SGDLS and CDR2 YYNGEE come from the germline V gene. The CDR3 nucleotides read TGTGCCAGCAGCGTAGCCGCCGGGGAGACCTACGAGCAGTACTTC. Translation gives CASSVAAGETYEQYF.

The rearrangement links TRBV5-1 to TRBJ2-3; perhaps TRBD2 as D (6 bases). There are 17 residues in the CDR3. The V and J ends lost 2 bases and 4 bases respectively, with 20 bases between them. Germline V gives CDR1 SGHRS, CDR2 YFSETQ. Here the CDR3 reads CASSLMLGTVDADTQYF. In DNA, the CDR3 is TGCGCCAGCAGCTTAATGTTAGGGACTGTGGACGCAGATACGCAGTATTTT.

This clone is labeled as medium-sized (0.01 to 0.1%). The rearrangement joins TRBV5-6 to TRBJ2-5; D might be TRBD1 or TRBD2, each matching 5 bases. This CDR3 has 16 amino acids. Trimming took 3 bases from V and 1 from J, leaving 16 bases between them. Looked up from germline, CDR1 is SGHDT and CDR2 is YYEEEE. Here the CDR3 DNA reads TGTGCCAGCAGCTCGCTTCGCAGGGAGATCCAAGAGACCCAGTACTTC. Its protein is CASSSLRREIQETQYF.

This clone was detected a few times. The chain links TRBV11-2 to TRBJ1-1; D is ambiguous. This CDR3 spans 19 amino acids. V lost 0 bases and J lost 0, with 20 bases in between. Germline assignment: CDR1 SGHAT and CDR2 FQNNGV. The CDR3 sequence: CASSLDRFSISVLNTEAFF. The CDR3 nucleotides are TGTGCCAGCAGCTTAGACAGGTTCTCAATTTCTGTGCTGAACACTGAAGCTTTCTTT.

The chain employs TRBV10-3 and TRBJ2-7; D assignment may be TRBD1 or TRBD2 (6 bases each). V was trimmed by 6 bases and J by 6 bases, leaving 9 bases between them. CDR3 size: 11 residues. Germline V gene sequence: CDR1 ENHRY, CDR2 SYGVKD. The CDR3 DNA sequence: TGTGCCATCAGCGGGGGCGGCGAGCAGTACTTC. It is translated as CAISGGGEQYF.

This clone has a single count. One end of the junction fails to match germline, which may point to a read error. V gene TRBV5-4 combines with J gene TRBJ1-1; maybe TRBD1 (6 bases). The CDR3 has 13 residues. The germline V gene encodes CDR1 SGHNT and CDR2 YYREEE (reference sequence). CDR3 DNA: TGTGCCAGCAGCTTGGCCGGGGACACCGAAGCTTTCTTT. It codes for CASSLAGDTEAFF.

This sequence joins TRBV28 and TRBJ2-3, with TRBD2 identical over 9 bases. This CDR3 comprises 16 residues. Germline CDR1 MDHEN, CDR2 SYDVKM. The V gene end was trimmed by 7 bases and the J gene end by 5 bases; junction bases not matched to a gene: 13. The CDR3 sequence is CASNFYFGSGRDTQYF. The CDR3 nucleotides read TGTGCCAGCAATTTTTATTTCGGTAGCGGGAGAGATACGCAGTATTTT.

J is TRBJ2-3 and V is TRBV7-9; TRBD2 aligns across 7 bases. Germline V gene lookup returns CDR1 SEHNR and CDR2 FQNEAQ (reference sequence). CDR3 length: 16 amino acids. Trimming removed 5 bases from V and 3 bases from J; junction bases left unmatched: 11. The CDR3 DNA follows: TGTGCCAGCAGCCCCCCAGCTAGCGGTGAGACAGATACGCAGTATTTT. Encoded protein: CASSPPASGETDTQYF.